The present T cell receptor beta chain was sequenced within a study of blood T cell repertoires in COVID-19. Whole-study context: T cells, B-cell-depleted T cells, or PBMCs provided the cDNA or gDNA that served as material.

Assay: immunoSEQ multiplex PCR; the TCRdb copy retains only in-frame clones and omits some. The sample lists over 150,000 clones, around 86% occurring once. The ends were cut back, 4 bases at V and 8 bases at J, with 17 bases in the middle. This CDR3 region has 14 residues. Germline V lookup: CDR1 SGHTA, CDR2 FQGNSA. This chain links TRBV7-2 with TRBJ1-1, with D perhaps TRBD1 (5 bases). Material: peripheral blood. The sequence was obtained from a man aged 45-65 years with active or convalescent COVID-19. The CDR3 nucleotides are TGTGCCAGCAGCTCTCAGAGAACAAGGGGAGAAGCTTTCTTT. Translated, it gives CASSSQRTRGEAFF.